This T cell receptor beta chain was sequenced in a study of T cells in Graves' hyperthyroidism and ophthalmopathy. This clonotype was observed at least ten times. The CDR3 is made up of 12 amino acids. Trimming stripped 6 bases from V and 1 base from J, with 6 bases between. RNA transcripts served as the template for amplifying TCR beta CDR3 regions. With the HTBI primer set, the TCR CDR3 went through a first round of RT-PCR. A single record per CDR3 protein comes from TCRdb applying MiXCR to the multiplex PCR reads. This sample has around 720,000 distinct CDR3 sequences, with 30% to 40% found just once.

Sequenced material: blood. V gene TRBV12-3 or TRBV12-4 combines with J gene TRBJ1-1, with D unclear. This receptor was obtained from a woman between 40 and 50 years old with Graves' hyperthyroidism. The CDR3 sequence is CASRWRNTEAFF. The CDR3, as DNA: TGTGCCAGCAGGTGGAGGAACACTGAAGCTTTCTTT.